The rows below give T cell receptor beta chains drawn from one sample of a study of response to subunit inactivated influenza vaccine. TCRdb processed the RT-PCR reads anew with MiXCR; each CDR3 protein has one entry. The table has roughly 500,000 distinct CDR3 sequences, around a quarter seen once. These records were also assigned to another study, of T cells expressing NK-cell markers.

The specimen comprised CD4+ T cells sorted from PBMCs, sampled approximately 13 days after vaccination. Source of these receptors: a man aged 45-60 years who received an inactivated influenza vaccine. Each CDR3 is given with its conserved first and last residue. The D gene is left open where the match is weak. For some rows the clone size is stated as once, few or many, or as a class when expanded; others skip it.

v_call: TRBV6-5; d_call: -; j_call: TRBJ1-1; clone_size: -; cdr3_nt: TGTGCCAGCAACACAAGGAGCACTGAAGCTTTCTTT; cdr3_aa: CASNTRSTEAFF
v_call: TRBV18; d_call: -; j_call: TRBJ2-1; clone_size: -; cdr3_nt: TGTGCCAGCTCAGCAGGGACCCACAATGAGCAGTTCTTC; cdr3_aa: CASSAGTHNEQFF
v_call: TRBV20-1; d_call: TRBD2; j_call: TRBJ2-7; clone_size: -; cdr3_nt: TGCAGTGCCGATGGAGGACTAGCGGGGGCTTACGAGCAGTACTTC; cdr3_aa: CSADGGLAGAYEQYF
v_call: TRBV25-1; d_call: -; j_call: TRBJ2-7; clone_size: -; cdr3_nt: TGTGCCAGCGGACATTGGACTGAAGGCCACGAGCAGTACTTC; cdr3_aa: CASGHWTEGHEQYF
v_call: TRBV7-2; d_call: -; j_call: TRBJ1-1; clone_size: -; cdr3_nt: TGTGCCAGCAGCAGAAAGCGGACGGGCACTGAAGCTTTCTTT; cdr3_aa: CASSRKRTGTEAFF
v_call: TRBV7-9; d_call: TRBD1; j_call: TRBJ2-1; clone_size: -; cdr3_nt: TGTGCCAGCAGCCGGGACAGGGGGGTCTACAATGAGCAGTTCTTC; cdr3_aa: CASSRDRGVYNEQFF
v_call: TRBV29-1; d_call: TRBD1; j_call: TRBJ2-7; clone_size: few; cdr3_nt: TGCAGCGTTGGACTTACGACAGGGGGCAGGGTCGAGCAGTACTTC; cdr3_aa: CSVGLTTGGRVEQYF
v_call: TRBV7-2; d_call: -; j_call: TRBJ2-7; clone_size: few; cdr3_nt: TGTGCCAGCAGCTTAGCGGTGGCAAGCGACCCGCCCCCCGGAGAGCAGTACTTC; cdr3_aa: CASSLAVASDPPPGEQYF
v_call: TRBV4-3; d_call: TRBD1; j_call: TRBJ1-1; clone_size: -; cdr3_nt: TGCGCCAGCAGCCAGTCCCGGACAGGGGGCCGGAACACTGAAGCTTTCTTT; cdr3_aa: CASSQSRTGGRNTEAFF
v_call: TRBV15; d_call: -; j_call: TRBJ2-5; clone_size: few; cdr3_nt: TGTGCCACCAGCAGAGATCGGGGGCCCCAAGAGACCCAGTACTTC; cdr3_aa: CATSRDRGPQETQYF
v_call: TRBV27; d_call: TRBD1; j_call: TRBJ1-1; clone_size: few; cdr3_nt: TGTGCCAGCAGTTTAATGACAGGGGGCCAAGCTTTCTTT; cdr3_aa: CASSLMTGGQAFF
v_call: TRBV12-3/TRBV12-4; d_call: TRBD2; j_call: TRBJ2-1; clone_size: few; cdr3_nt: TGTGCCAGCACCTCTCTAGCGGTGTCCTACAATGAGCAGTTCTTC; cdr3_aa: CASTSLAVSYNEQFF
v_call: TRBV7-2; d_call: -; j_call: TRBJ2-5; clone_size: -; cdr3_nt: TGTGCCAGCAGCCGACCAGGGGCCGCGCCACTCCAAGAGACCCAGTACTTC; cdr3_aa: CASSRPGAAPLQETQYF
v_call: TRBV18; d_call: TRBD1; j_call: TRBJ1-1; clone_size: -; cdr3_nt: TGTGCCAGCTCCCGACAGGGTAGCGGTGAAGCTTTCTTT; cdr3_aa: CASSRQGSGEAFF
v_call: TRBV4-2; d_call: -; j_call: TRBJ2-2; clone_size: -; cdr3_nt: -; cdr3_aa: CASSQEILAQNTGELFF
v_call: TRBV20-1; d_call: -; j_call: TRBJ2-4; clone_size: few; cdr3_nt: TGCAGTGCCGGAAGAATCTTGGTAGCCAAAAACATTCAGTACTTC; cdr3_aa: CSAGRILVAKNIQYF
v_call: TRBV20-1; d_call: TRBD2; j_call: TRBJ2-1; clone_size: few; cdr3_nt: TGCAGTGCTAGAGGGACTAGCGCGTACAATGAGCAGTTCTTC; cdr3_aa: CSARGTSAYNEQFF
v_call: TRBV15; d_call: TRBD2; j_call: TRBJ2-1; clone_size: -; cdr3_nt: TGTGCCACCAGCAGCACGGGGACTAGCAATGAGCAGTTCTTC; cdr3_aa: CATSSTGTSNEQFF
v_call: TRBV29-1; d_call: -; j_call: TRBJ1-1; clone_size: -; cdr3_nt: TGCAGCGTTGGAGACACTGAAGCTTTCTTT; cdr3_aa: CSVGDTEAFF
v_call: TRBV4-2; d_call: TRBD2; j_call: TRBJ2-1; clone_size: few; cdr3_nt: TGTGCCAGCAGCGAAGATTTCGGCGGGGGGGCCTTAGTTCGTGAGCAGTTCTTC; cdr3_aa: CASSEDFGGGALVREQFF
v_call: TRBV9; d_call: -; j_call: TRBJ2-3; clone_size: many; cdr3_nt: TGTGCCAGCAGCGCTGAGCGGTTGACAGATACGCAGTATTTT; cdr3_aa: CASSAERLTDTQYF
v_call: TRBV5-1; d_call: -; j_call: TRBJ2-7; clone_size: -; cdr3_nt: TGCGCCAGCAGCTTGGCCGGAGGGACAGTGAACTACGAGCAGTACTTC; cdr3_aa: CASSLAGGTVNYEQYF
v_call: TRBV4-2; d_call: TRBD2; j_call: TRBJ2-1; clone_size: few; cdr3_nt: TGTGCCAGCAGCCAAGACCTAGGACTAGCGGGGGGCAATGAGCAGTTCTTC; cdr3_aa: CASSQDLGLAGGNEQFF
v_call: TRBV10-3; d_call: -; j_call: TRBJ1-2; clone_size: -; cdr3_nt: TGTGCCATCAGTGACCAACTCGGCTACACCTTC; cdr3_aa: CAISDQLGYTF
v_call: TRBV6-2/TRBV6-3; d_call: TRBD1; j_call: TRBJ2-5; clone_size: few; cdr3_nt: TGTGCCAGCAGACGCGGGACAGGACCCTCCCAAGAGACCCAGTACTTC; cdr3_aa: CASRRGTGPSQETQYF
v_call: TRBV10-3; d_call: TRBD2; j_call: TRBJ2-3; clone_size: few; cdr3_nt: TGTGCCATCAGTGGGCCGCTAGCGGGCACAGATACGCAGTATTTT; cdr3_aa: CAISGPLAGTDTQYF
v_call: TRBV15; d_call: -; j_call: TRBJ2-3; clone_size: few; cdr3_nt: TGTGCCACCAGCATTGGACAGAAGACGCAGTATTTT; cdr3_aa: CATSIGQKTQYF
v_call: TRBV28; d_call: TRBD1; j_call: TRBJ2-5; clone_size: many; cdr3_nt: TGTGCCAGCAGCCCATCACGACAGGGGGCTGGAGAGACCCAGTACTTC; cdr3_aa: CASSPSRQGAGETQYF
v_call: TRBV10-3; d_call: -; j_call: TRBJ1-4; clone_size: few; cdr3_nt: TGTGCCATCAGACAAGGTTGGGGAACTAATGAAAAACTGTTTTTT; cdr3_aa: CAIRQGWGTNEKLFF
v_call: TRBV29-1; d_call: -; j_call: TRBJ2-3; clone_size: few; cdr3_nt: TGCAGCGTTGCGGTTTTACTCAGCACAGATACGCAGTATTTT; cdr3_aa: CSVAVLLSTDTQYF
v_call: TRBV6-2/TRBV6-3; d_call: -; j_call: TRBJ2-2; clone_size: -; cdr3_nt: TGTGCCAGCAGTTACTCAAGGGCCGGGGAGCTGTTTTTT; cdr3_aa: CASSYSRAGELFF
v_call: TRBV5-1; d_call: TRBD1; j_call: TRBJ1-5; clone_size: -; cdr3_nt: TGCGCCAGCAGCTACCAGGGGGCGGTTGGTCAGCCCCAGCATTTT; cdr3_aa: CASSYQGAVGQPQHF
v_call: TRBV18; d_call: TRBD1; j_call: TRBJ2-7; clone_size: -; cdr3_nt: TGTGCCAGCTCACGAACGGGGACAGTAAACTACGAGCAGTACTTC; cdr3_aa: CASSRTGTVNYEQYF
v_call: TRBV3-1; d_call: -; j_call: TRBJ2-1; clone_size: many; cdr3_nt: TGTGCCAGCAGCCAATCTGCCTACAGGGTTTCCTACAATGAGCAGTTCTTC; cdr3_aa: CASSQSAYRVSYNEQFF
v_call: TRBV28; d_call: -; j_call: TRBJ2-3; clone_size: few; cdr3_nt: TGTGCCAGCAGTTTATTAGGGGGGAATACGCAGTATTTT; cdr3_aa: CASSLLGGNTQYF
v_call: TRBV12-3/TRBV12-4; d_call: TRBD1; j_call: TRBJ2-7; clone_size: -; cdr3_nt: TGTGCCAGCAGTTCCGTCGGGACAGGGCGCGAGCAGTACTTC; cdr3_aa: CASSSVGTGREQYF
v_call: TRBV5-1; d_call: -; j_call: TRBJ1-1; clone_size: few; cdr3_nt: TGCGCCAGCAGCTTGGTCGGCGGGCGCGGGGATGGAGAAGCTTTCTTT; cdr3_aa: CASSLVGGRGDGEAFF
v_call: TRBV6-2/TRBV6-3; d_call: -; j_call: TRBJ1-1; clone_size: once; cdr3_nt: TGTGCCAGCAGTTCCGTACTCCAGTCTGAAGCTTTCTTT; cdr3_aa: CASSSVLQSEAFF
v_call: TRBV28; d_call: -; j_call: TRBJ2-1; clone_size: many; cdr3_nt: TGTGCCAGCAGTCCCTCCAATGAGCAGTTCTTC; cdr3_aa: CASSPSNEQFF
v_call: TRBV10-3; d_call: TRBD1; j_call: TRBJ2-5; clone_size: -; cdr3_nt: TGTGCCATCAGTGAGCCCGGGACAGGGGGTTTCGGGACCCAGTACTTC; cdr3_aa: CAISEPGTGGFGTQYF
v_call: TRBV5-1; d_call: -; j_call: TRBJ1-1; clone_size: -; cdr3_nt: TGCGCCAGCAGCTTGGAAGGAGGATTCGGTACTGAAGCTTTCTTT; cdr3_aa: CASSLEGGFGTEAFF
v_call: TRBV5-1; d_call: TRBD2; j_call: TRBJ2-1; clone_size: -; cdr3_nt: TGCGCCAGCAGCTTGGCACTAGCGGGAGGGGGGGTCAATGAGCAGTTCTTC; cdr3_aa: CASSLALAGGGVNEQFF
v_call: TRBV20-1; d_call: TRBD2; j_call: TRBJ2-3; clone_size: -; cdr3_nt: TGCAGTGCTAGAGGCCCTAGCGGGAGGGGAAGCACAAATACGCAGTATTTT; cdr3_aa: CSARGPSGRGSTNTQYF
v_call: TRBV5-1; d_call: -; j_call: TRBJ1-5; clone_size: few; cdr3_nt: TGCGCCAGCAGCTTGGAATGGGGCAATCAGCCCCAGCATTTT; cdr3_aa: CASSLEWGNQPQHF
v_call: TRBV5-1; d_call: -; j_call: TRBJ1-2; clone_size: -; cdr3_nt: TGCGCCAGCAGCTTTGAAGGTGCCGGCTACACCTTC; cdr3_aa: CASSFEGAGYTF
v_call: TRBV15; d_call: TRBD1; j_call: TRBJ1-2; clone_size: -; cdr3_nt: TGTGCCACCAGCAGGGATCTAGGACAGGGGACCCGCTATGGCTACACCTTC; cdr3_aa: CATSRDLGQGTRYGYTF
v_call: TRBV2; d_call: -; j_call: TRBJ1-2; clone_size: -; cdr3_nt: TGTGCCAGCAGTGCGGACACTTTCTCTAACTATGGCTACACCTTC; cdr3_aa: CASSADTFSNYGYTF
v_call: TRBV20-1; d_call: -; j_call: TRBJ2-3; clone_size: -; cdr3_nt: TGCAGTGCTAGAGATTCCGAATCTAGCACAGATACGCAGTATTTT; cdr3_aa: CSARDSESSTDTQYF